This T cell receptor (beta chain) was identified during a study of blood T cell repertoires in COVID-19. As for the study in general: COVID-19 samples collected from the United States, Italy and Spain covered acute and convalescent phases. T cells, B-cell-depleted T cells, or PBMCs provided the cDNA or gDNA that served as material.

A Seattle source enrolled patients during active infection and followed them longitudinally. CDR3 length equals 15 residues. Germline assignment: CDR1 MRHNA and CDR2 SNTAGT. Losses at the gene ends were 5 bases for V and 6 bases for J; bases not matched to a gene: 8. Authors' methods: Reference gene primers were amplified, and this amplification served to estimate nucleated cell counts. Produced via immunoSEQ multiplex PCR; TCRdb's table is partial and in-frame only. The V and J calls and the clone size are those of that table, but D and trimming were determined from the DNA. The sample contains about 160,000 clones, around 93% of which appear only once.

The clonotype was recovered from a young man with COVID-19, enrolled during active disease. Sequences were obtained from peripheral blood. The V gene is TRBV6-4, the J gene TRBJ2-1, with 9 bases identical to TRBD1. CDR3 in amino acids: CASSITGGPFNEQFF. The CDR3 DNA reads TGTGCCAGCAGTATAACAGGGGGCCCCTTCAATGAGCAGTTCTTC.